The 8 T cell receptor beta chains below come from one sample, sequenced in a study of cytomegalovirus exposure and HLA in healthy donors. Amplification used 60 Vbeta primers and 13 Jbeta primers. Sequenced by immunoSEQ multiplex PCR; TCRdb stores in-frame clones only, minus some. The table includes roughly 130,000 clones, around 83% detected once. Source material: PBMCs. Receptor source: a human donor in good health.

DNA for the CDR3: TGTGCCAGCAGCCGCCGGCTAGCGGGGGAACCTTCAGAGACCCAGTACTTC. Translating gives CASSRRLAGEPSETQYF. V is TRBV4-2 and J is TRBJ2-5; 10 bases are shared with TRBD2. This CDR3 has 17 amino acids. The germline CDR1 and CDR2 sequences are LGHNA and YNFKEQ. Trimming at V came to 4 bases and at J to 4 bases, leaving 12 bases not matched to a gene.

The genes are TRBV7-2 and TRBJ2-3; D is uncertain. Germline V gene data show CDR1 as SGHTA and CDR2 as FQGNSA. The CDR3 loop spans 14 amino acids. V was shortened by 6 bases and J by 0 bases, with 10 bases between the two germline ends. The CDR3 region is CASSSEWSTDTQYF. The CDR3 DNA sequence: TGTGCCAGCAGTTCGGAGTGGAGCACAGATACGCAGTATTTT.

This clone was observed a few times. The chain joins TRBV4-1 to TRBJ2-1, with D possibly TRBD2 on 5 matching bases. The CDR3 is 15 residues long. Trimming shortened V by 3 bases and J by 5 bases, and 14 bases separated the two germline ends. CDR1 and CDR2 (germline): MGHRA, YSYEKL. CDR3 nucleotide sequence: TGCGCCAGCAGCCAGCGGGCGGTCATGCACAATGAGCAGTTCTTC. It codes for CASSQRAVMHNEQFF.

This chain connects TRBV10-3 to TRBJ2-1, with a weak D call TRBD1 (6 bases). Germline values: CDR1 ENHRY, CDR2 SYGVKD. Trimming removed 3 bases from V and 8 bases from J, with 8 bases in between. CDR3 length: 12 amino acids. The CDR3 reads CAISEQGYEQFF. CDR3 sequence (DNA): TGTGCCATCAGTGAACAGGGTTATGAGCAGTTCTTC.

This chain uses TRBV2 with TRBJ2-5, with D unclear. The end of the DNA fits TRBJ2-7 better, so the J call may be wrong. This CDR3 is built from 11 residues. Germline CDR1 reads SNHLY; CDR2 reads FYNNEI. The DNA of the CDR3 is TGTGCCACCGTTGAGGCCTACGAGCAGTACTTC. As protein: CATVEAYEQYF.

This clone has only one observation. In the same sample, other DNA sequences code for this CDR3. This chain connects TRBV27 to TRBJ2-7; D not certain. The CDR3 extends over 16 amino acids. The ends were cut back, 6 bases at V and 0 bases at J, with 18 bases in the middle. Per the germline V gene, CDR1 is MNHEY and CDR2 is SMNVEV (reference sequence). In DNA, the CDR3 is TGTGCCAGCAGCCCCCTCCAAGGTGAGGTCTCCTACGAGCAGTACTTC. Residues: CASSPLQGEVSYEQYF.

V and J are TRBV7-9 and TRBJ2-7, with D possibly matching TRBD1 (6 bases). V lost 1 base and J 0 bases, leaving 10 bases between the germline ends. Germline-derived CDR1 and CDR2 are SEHNR and FQNEAQ (reference sequence). The CDR3 sequence is 15 residues long. The DNA for the CDR3 is TGTGCCAGCAGCTTAGTTCCAGGGGACTCCTACGAGCAGTACTTC. Its protein product is CASSLVPGDSYEQYF. The whole variable domain, filled in from reference TRBV7-9 and TRBJ2-7, reads DTGVSQNPRHKITKRGQNVTFRCDPISEHNRLYWYRQTLGQGPEFLTYFQNEAQLEKSRLLSDRFSAERPKGSFSTLEIQRTEQGDSAMYLCASSLVPGDSYEQYFGPGTRLTVT.

V is TRBV6-6 and J is TRBJ2-1; 9 bases are a match to TRBD2. V lost 5 bases, J lost 7 bases, and 9 bases stayed unmatched. The CDR3 has 15 residues. Germline V gene data show CDR1 as MNHNY and CDR2 as SVGAGI (reference sequence). The CDR3 DNA follows: TGTGCCAGCAGTCGGCTGGCGGGGGGGCAGAATGAGCAGTTCTTC. This codes for CASSRLAGGQNEQFF.